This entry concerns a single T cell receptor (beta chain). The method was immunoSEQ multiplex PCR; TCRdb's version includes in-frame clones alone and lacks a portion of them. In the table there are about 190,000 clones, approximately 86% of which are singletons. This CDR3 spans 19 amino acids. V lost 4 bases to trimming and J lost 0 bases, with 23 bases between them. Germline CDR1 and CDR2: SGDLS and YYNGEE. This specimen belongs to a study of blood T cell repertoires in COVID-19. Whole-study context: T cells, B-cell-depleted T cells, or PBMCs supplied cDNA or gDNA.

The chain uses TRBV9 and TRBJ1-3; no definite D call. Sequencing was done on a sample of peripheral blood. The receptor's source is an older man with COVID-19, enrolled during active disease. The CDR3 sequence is CASSPHSLIGLNSGNTIYF. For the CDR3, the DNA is TGTGCCAGCAGCCCCCATTCTCTAATCGGGTTAAACTCTGGAAACACCATATATTTT.